This T cell receptor (beta chain) came from a study of cytomegalovirus exposure and HLA in healthy donors. Study summary: As an earlier analysis found, roughly 180 million T cells yielded some 120 million unique TCR beta sequences. Overall study results and limits: In terms of immune exposure information, only CMV serostatus was available. A later analysis found common viral pathogens apparently linked to several of the most significant clusters. In a later analysis, TCR association rates varied by HLA locus: DRB1 most, HLA-C fewest.

Of note for this clone: What it recognizes is unknown.

Looked up from germline, CDR1 is SGHTA and CDR2 is FQGNSA. The CDR3 runs to 16 residues. Trimming at V came to 2 bases and at J to 0 bases, leaving 7 bases not matched to a gene. Vbeta (60) and Jbeta (13) primers were used in the PCR. Here immunoSEQ multiplex PCR was the method, and the copy in TCRdb shows in-frame clones only, minus some. This sample yields more than 85,000 clones, of which roughly three quarters are seen a single time; over 6% belongs to the top ten. The chain links TRBV7-2 to TRBJ2-7; TRBD1 agrees at 7 bases. Sequencing was done on a sample of PBMCs. The clonotype comes from a female donor in good health and CMV-seronegative. CDR3 sequence: CASSLQDRSSSYEQYF. In DNA form, the CDR3 reads TGTGCCAGCAGCTTACAGGACAGGTCCAGCTCCTACGAGCAGTACTTC.